This TCR beta chain was sequenced during a study of shared clonotypes between healthy human individuals (dated by TCRdb to 2018 to 2020). Notes on the research overall: A couple of women and a few men aged 18 to 49 years were included in the cohort. Each donor's leukapheresis produced roughly between roughly 0.9 and 9 billion PBMCs. Blood TCR repertoires of about 5 healthy adults were deeply sequenced to estimate repertoire size and the extent of clonotype sharing between individuals. Libraries were prepared and TCR repertoires were sequenced by different laboratories using diverse techniques, in order to increase sequencing depth and limit assay-specific biases. Per donor, three plates each were used for CD4 naive and CD4 memory, two for CD8 naive, and one for CD8 memory. Broader findings and caveats from the paper: Sampling was limited to blood, and TCR repertoires in tissue likely differ from TCR repertoires in blood. The small number of donors limited the genetic and exposure-history diversity represented. Naive subsets generally had larger estimated clonotype richness than memory subsets did. Pairwise subsampling led to the expectation that sequencing depth would affect the degree of clonotype sharing among donors. About 4.5% of naive CD4, around 3.6% of naive CD8, approximately 2% of memory CD4, and approximately 0.4% of memory CD8 clonotypes were shared across four donors. Rarefaction of sorted-subset datasets indicated incomplete sequencing despite the large sequencing depth. Compared with non-shared clonotypes, the clonotypes found in all four sorted-subset donors had higher generation probabilities.

Using the deep immunoSEQ assay, multiplex PCR amplified TCR CDR3 regions from genomic DNA. Extracted genomic DNA from each cell subset was spread evenly across all wells of several immunoSEQ 96-well plates, with each plate serving as a replicate. Each replicate PCR for sorted subsets received roughly 0.2 ug genomic DNA, equal to about 30,000 T cell genomes. Purified libraries were quantified with a Qubit 3.0 fluorometer, sized on a Bioanalyzer 2100, and re-quantified with the KAPA Library Quantification kit. Every immunoSEQ 96-well plate was sequenced on a dedicated single-read 150-cycle Illumina NextSeq 550 flow cell. Per the authors' processing: Because the immunoSEQ output included only junctional sequences and no quality scores, the filtering could not be the same as the filtering used for full-length reads. Sequences were annotated with PyIR, a Python wrapper for IgBLAST v1.9, and V/J genes and CDR3 were assigned using IMGT germline references. Any read was removed if the V/J assignment was weak (E-value above 1e-6), the CDR3 was missing, or the read contained stop codons, out-of-frame junctions, or ambiguous translated residues. V3J clonotypes were defined by identical inferred V gene, J gene, and CDR3 amino acid sequence. The percentage overlap between two repertoires was calculated by dividing the number of shared unique clonotypes by the size of the smaller repertoire. Three approaches were used to assess repertoire richness: RTK rarefaction, the Chao1 estimator, and Recon v2.1 estimates of unobserved clonotypes. Generation probabilities for all TCRbeta clonotypes obtained by the gDNA method from a handful of donors were computed using OLGA. TCRdb re-hosts the immuneACCESS table, in-frame sequences only. Its copies lack some clones; in the studies checked, an unresolved V gene accounts for under half of them, and the cause for the rest is not known. Clonal size and the V and J genes are those of that table, whereas D and trimming came from the DNA. The sample data list approximately 640,000 clones, and roughly 70% of these were observed just once. Of the sample, 1.8% is held by the ten largest clones.

Healthy HIV-negative adults with no recently reported acute infections or vaccinations were included as donors. Every donor was a Caucasian adult living in Nashville, Tennessee, USA. CD4+ T cells were enriched through magnetic negative selection, after which naive cells were positively selected on CD45RA and the remaining negative fraction served as the memory subset. After blood collection by leukapheresis, PBMCs were isolated using Ficoll-Histopaque density gradient centrifugation and then cryopreserved in the vapor phase of liquid nitrogen. Analytical flow cytometry was used to check the purity and quantity of every magnetically sorted T cell population. Genomic DNA was isolated from each sorted fraction and quantified by UV absorbance on a Nanodrop 2000c. From cysteine to phenylalanine, the CDR3 is 15 amino acids long. Only the CDR3 DNA stays, 45 bases, in frame from base 1. The junction carries 25 bases between V and J, which are trimmed by 10 bases and 6 bases respectively. Looking up the germline V gene yields CDR1 SNHLY and CDR2 FYNNEI.

Turning to this clone: The target of this receptor is not known. No qualities accompany the bases; no much larger clone lies one base away.

The chain employs TRBV2 and TRBJ2-7; the D gene remains uncertain. The source of this sequence is a woman in her thirties in good health. Specimen: memory CD4+ T cells sorted from blood. The intended sense of this specimen's cell subset or site label: CD45RA-negative fraction. CDR3 region: CATSLNLLPPPEQYF. The DNA sequence is as follows: TGTGCCACGAGCCTAAACCTACTGCCTCCGCCCGAGCAGTACTTC.